Detailed here is one T cell receptor (beta chain). The target antigen is unknown. This entry is derived from a study of radiotherapy plus CTLA-4 blockade in lung cancer. Study-level information: Patients showed objective responses in 15% to 20% of cases, and disease control was achieved by approximately 33%.

After removal of 5 bases from V and 5 bases from J, the junction contained 10 bases not matched to a gene. Per germline, CDR1 SGHTA and CDR2 FQGNSA. The CDR3 consists of 16 residues. Study results and limitations: In blood, TCR clones derived from the tumor expanded after radiotherapy plus ipilimumab. Early blood T cell clone dynamics, with interferon-beta, were reported to best predict response.

Method: immunoSEQ multiplex PCR; TCRdb's copy keeps in-frame clones and lacks some. The table shows 35,000 to 40,000 clones, with about 86% occurring only once. The chain links TRBV7-2 to TRBJ1-4; 8 nucleotides agree with TRBD1. The sequencing here drew on peripheral blood, taken from a patient treated with radiotherapy plus ipilimumab. This TCR derives from a human donor with non-small cell lung cancer whose response to radiotherapy plus ipilimumab could not be evaluated. The CDR3 protein is CASSRDPGQVNEKLFF. Here the CDR3 DNA reads TGTGCCAGCAGCCGAGATCCGGGACAGGTCAATGAAAAACTGTTTTTT. Filled out from reference TRBV7-2 and TRBJ1-4, the complete variable domain reads GAGVSQSPSNKVTEKGKDVELRCDPISGHTALYWYRQSLGQGLEFLIYFQGNSAPDKSGLPSDRFSAERTGGSVSTLTIQRTQQEDSAVYLCASSRDPGQVNEKLFFGSGTQLSVL.